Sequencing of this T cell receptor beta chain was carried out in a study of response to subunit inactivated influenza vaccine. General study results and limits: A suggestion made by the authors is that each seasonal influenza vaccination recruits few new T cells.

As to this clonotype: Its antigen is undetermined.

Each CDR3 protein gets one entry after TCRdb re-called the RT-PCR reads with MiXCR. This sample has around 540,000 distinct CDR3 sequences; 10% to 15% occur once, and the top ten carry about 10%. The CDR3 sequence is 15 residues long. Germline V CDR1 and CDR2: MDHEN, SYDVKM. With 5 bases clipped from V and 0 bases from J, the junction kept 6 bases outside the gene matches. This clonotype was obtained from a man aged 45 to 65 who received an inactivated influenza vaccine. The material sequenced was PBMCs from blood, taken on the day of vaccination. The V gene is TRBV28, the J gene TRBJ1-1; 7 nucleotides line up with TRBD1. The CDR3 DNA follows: TGTGCCAGCAGTCATGGGACAGCCGTGAACACTGAAGCTTTCTTT. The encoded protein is CASSHGTAVNTEAFF.